Each of the 3 T cell receptor beta chains below was sequenced from the same sample in a study of T-cell reconstitution after alpha-beta-depleted transplantation in children. The TCRbeta library incorporated unique molecular identifiers. TCRdb re-called the PCR reads through MiXCR, storing one row per CDR3 protein. The sample contains 300,000 or so distinct CDR3 sequences, 23% of which appear only once. Here the sequenced sample was PBMCs, mostly from graft donor cells, taken 180 days after TCRalphabeta/CD19-depleted stem cell transplant. All receptors derive from a male patient between 10 and 17 years old who had a stem cell transplant for acute lymphoblastic leukemia, so the T cells may come from the graft donor.

V gene TRBV4-1 combines with J gene TRBJ2-7; D is possibly TRBD2 (7 bases). Germline V gene lookup returns CDR1 MGHRA and CDR2 YSYEKL. This CDR3 has 16 residues. V was cut by 4 bases and J by 2 bases, with 18 bases left in between. This CDR3 is CASSPEAAGATYEQYF. The CDR3 DNA reads as TGCGCCAGCAGCCCTGAGGCGGCGGGGGCCACCTACGAGCAGTACTTC.

There are many counts of this clonotype. The rearrangement uses TRBV7-8 and TRBJ2-1; no firm D call. This CDR3 has 16 residues. Germline V CDR1 and CDR2: SGHVS, FQNEAQ. The ends were cut back, 5 bases at V and 0 bases at J, with 14 bases in the middle. The CDR3 nucleotides read TGTGCCAGCAGCCCCTCCGGTGCGAGCTCCTACAATGAGCAGTTCTTC. Its protein is CASSPSGASSYNEQFF.

In this sample, this clonotype turned up many times. The V and J genes are TRBV5-5 and TRBJ2-3, with D hard to call. The CDR3 is made up of 14 amino acids. Germline values: CDR1 SGHKS, CDR2 YYEKEE (reference sequence). Trimming took 4 bases from V and 2 from J, leaving 11 bases between them. The CDR3 is CASSPLPYTDTQYF. The CDR3 DNA follows: TGTGCCAGCAGCCCTCTCCCTTACACAGATACGCAGTATTTT.